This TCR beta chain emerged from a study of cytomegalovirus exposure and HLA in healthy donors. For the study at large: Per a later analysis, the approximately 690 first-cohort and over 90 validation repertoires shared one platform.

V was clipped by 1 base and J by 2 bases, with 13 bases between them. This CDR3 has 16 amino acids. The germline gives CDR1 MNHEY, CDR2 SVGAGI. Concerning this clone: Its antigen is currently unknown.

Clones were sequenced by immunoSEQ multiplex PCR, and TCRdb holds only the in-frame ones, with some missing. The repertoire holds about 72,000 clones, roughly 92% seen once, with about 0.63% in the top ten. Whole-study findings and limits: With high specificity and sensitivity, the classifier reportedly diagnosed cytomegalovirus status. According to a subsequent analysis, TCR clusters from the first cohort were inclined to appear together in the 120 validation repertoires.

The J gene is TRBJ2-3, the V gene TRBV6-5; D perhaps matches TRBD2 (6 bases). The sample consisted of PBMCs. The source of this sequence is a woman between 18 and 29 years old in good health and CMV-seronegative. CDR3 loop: CASSYYSGAFTDTQYF. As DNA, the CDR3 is TGTGCCAGCAGTTACTATAGCGGAGCCTTCACAGATACGCAGTATTTT.